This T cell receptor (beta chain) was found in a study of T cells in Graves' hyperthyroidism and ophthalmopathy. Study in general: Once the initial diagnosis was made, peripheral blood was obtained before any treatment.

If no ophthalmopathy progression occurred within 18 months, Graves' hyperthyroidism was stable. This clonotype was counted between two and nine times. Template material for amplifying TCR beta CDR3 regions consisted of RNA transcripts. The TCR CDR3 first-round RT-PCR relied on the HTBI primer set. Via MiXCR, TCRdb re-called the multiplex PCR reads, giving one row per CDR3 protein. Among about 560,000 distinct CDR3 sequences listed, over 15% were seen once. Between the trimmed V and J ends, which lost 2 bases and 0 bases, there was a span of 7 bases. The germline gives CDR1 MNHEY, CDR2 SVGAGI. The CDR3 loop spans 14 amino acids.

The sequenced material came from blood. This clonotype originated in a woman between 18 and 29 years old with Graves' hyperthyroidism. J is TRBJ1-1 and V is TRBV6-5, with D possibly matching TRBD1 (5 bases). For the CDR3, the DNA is TGTGCCAGCAGTTACGCGGGACTGAACACTGAAGCTTTCTTT. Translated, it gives CASSYAGLNTEAFF.